Below are 8 T cell receptor beta chains sequenced from a single sample in a study of CD8 T cells in ankylosing spondylitis (dated by TCRdb to 2016 to 2017). The method was 5' RACE. Sequencing relied on an Illumina HiSeq 2500. The raw public reads went through TCRdb reprocessing: fastp at Q25, MiXCR clone calling, in-frame beta chains kept. Every distinct CDR3 protein forms one entry, paired with its most common genes and DNA. The sample records about 440,000 distinct CDR3 sequences, about 15% of which are singletons. The ten largest make up 1% of the sample. The paper as a whole reports these results and caveats: A TCR beta motif of fewer than 10 highly homologous amino acid variants appeared characteristic of blood from ankylosing spondylitis patients.

Their specific antigens are unknown. The sequencing sample was made of blood, either unsorted or a sorted T cell fraction (not recorded which). The receptors were gathered from a male donor with ankylosing spondylitis.

This clonotype appeared many times. The chain recombines TRBV20-1 with TRBJ2-5, with 13 bases matching TRBD2. The CDR3 totals 14 residues. Germline CDR1 is DFQATT and CDR2 is SNEGSKA (reference sequence). V lost 6 bases to trimming and J lost 2 bases; unmatched junction nucleotides: 3. The chain's CDR3 is CSAGTSGKQETQYF. CDR3 nucleotide sequence: TGCAGTGCCGGGACTAGCGGGAAACAAGAGACCCAGTACTTC.

This clonotype was detected many times. This chain links TRBV4-1 with TRBJ2-5; a possible D gene is TRBD1 (5 bases). Germline loops: CDR1 MGHRA, CDR2 YSYEKL. V lost 1 base and J 5 bases, leaving 8 bases between the germline ends. There are 13 residues in the CDR3. The CDR3 is CASSQVAGETQYF. In DNA form, the CDR3 reads TGCGCCAGCAGCCAAGTGGCAGGGGAGACCCAGTACTTC.

This clonotype was picked up a small number of times. In nucleotides, the CDR3 is TGCAGCGTTGGACCCCAAGCTAGCGGGGGGTCAGCTACGCAGTATTTT. Translation gives CSVGPQASGGSATQYF. The chain couples TRBV29-1 to TRBJ2-3, with 11 positions matching TRBD2. The CDR3 is 16 amino acids. CDR1 is SQVTM, CDR2 ANQGSEA, per germline. Losses at the gene ends were 4 bases for V and 8 bases for J; bases not matched to a gene: 14.

This chain uses TRBV19 with TRBJ1-2, with TRBD1 matching 7 bases. The V gene's germline CDR1 is LNHDA and CDR2 SQIVND (reference sequence). This CDR3 is built from 14 residues. V trimming: 5 bases; J trimming: 6 bases; junction bases outside the gene matches: 9. CDR3 loop: CASSRQGTVNGYTF. In nucleotides, the CDR3 is TGTGCCAGTAGTCGACAGGGTACCGTTAATGGCTACACCTTC.

This clonotype was seen at least ten times. The CDR3 sequence: CASSSGQGLTYEQYF. The CDR3 bases are TGCGCCAGCAGCTCGGGACAGGGGTTGACCTACGAGCAGTACTTC. This chain uses TRBV5-1 with TRBJ2-7, with TRBD1 identical over 10 bases. The length of the CDR3 is 15 residues. Germline CDR1 and CDR2: SGHRS and YFSETQ. Trimming at V came to 3 bases and at J to 2 bases, leaving 5 bases not matched to a gene.

V gene TRBV12-3 or TRBV12-4 combines with J gene TRBJ1-5; D uncertain. The CDR3 is 15 residues long. Trimming removed 2 bases from V and 3 bases from J, with 11 bases in between. This chain's CDR3 is CASSLFGSYNQPQHF. The CDR3 DNA is TGTGCCAGCAGTTTATTTGGCAGTTACAATCAGCCCCAGCATTTT.

This clonotype was counted between two and nine times. The J gene is TRBJ2-2, the V gene TRBV19, with a possible D match to TRBD1 (6 bases). Trimming pared 6 bases from V and 5 bases from J, leaving 13 bases between. Germline V gives CDR1 LNHDA, CDR2 SQIVND (reference sequence). This CDR3 is 14 amino acids long. CDR3 DNA: TGTGCCAGTAGGAATCCCACAGGGACCGGGGAGCTGTTTTTT. It translates to CASRNPTGTGELFF.

The V and J genes are TRBV10-3 and TRBJ2-7; 8 bases line up with TRBD2. CDR3 length: 15 amino acids. Germline CDR1 and CDR2: ENHRY and SYGVKD. J was trimmed by 3 bases and V by 3 bases; bases with no gene match: 7. In nucleotides, the CDR3 is TGTGCCATCAGTGACCATCGGGCGGGGGGCTACGAGCAGTACTTC. It encodes CAISDHRAGGYEQYF.